This TCR beta chain comes out of a study of cytomegalovirus exposure and HLA in healthy donors listed by TCRdb under 2017. Concerning the study at large: The 500 to 800 repertoires of the first cohort and the 120 or so validation repertoires were produced on the same platform, according to a later analysis. To predict cytomegalovirus infection status, the study combined high-throughput TCR immunosequencing, statistical association of individual TCRs with disease status, and machine learning. The study aimed to test whether signatures of past pathogen exposure could be identified by cataloging public T cell receptors. Besides the first cohort of around 670 subjects, a separate validation cohort made up of roughly 120 different subjects was used. Beyond this particular receptor, the publication reports: Cytomegalovirus status was reported to be diagnosed by the classifier with high specificity and sensitivity in both the original and validation cohorts. It was suggested by the authors that the approach could potentially be generalized to other disease states and immunological phenotypes. A later analysis had no HLA typing for the validation cohort, so co-occurrence there was scored across all 110 or so repertoires. A few of the identified cytomegalovirus-associated TCR beta chains were confirmed in vitro to be specific for cytomegalovirus antigens. While some public TCRs were present in many individuals, most TCR sequences turned up only very rarely across donors. A later analysis found that TCRs clustered in the first cohort also tended to co-occur in the approximately 120 validation repertoires, with about 94% of cluster scores above 0. A total of 150 to 200 TCR beta chains were listed by the study as associated with cytomegalovirus.

Comments on this clone: It has no known antigen specificity. Per-base qualities were not stored, and no clone one base away is much larger.

The donors belonged to the validation cohort of over a hundred subjects, which was separate from the 666-subject first cohort. Library creation used the immunoSEQ multiplex PCR assay. The authors' pipeline ran thus. A statistical classification framework was built to diagnose cytomegalovirus status from the catalog of TCR beta chain sequences. The source is immuneACCESS, and TCRdb retained only in-frame sequences with V and J called. Part of the clones is not carried over; for the studies checked, unresolved V genes explain less than half of this, and the remainder is unexplained. V and J calls and clone size come straight from that table; D and trimming were deduced from the DNA. Recorded for this sample are a few hundred thousand clones; around 90% of them occurred a single time. Approximately 0.34% of the sample belongs to the ten largest clones. This TCR derives from a young woman in good health and CMV-seronegative. The sample consisted of PBMCs.

The DNA reads as follows: TGTGCCAGCAGCTTAGTTATAGCGGGGTGGGAGACCCAGTACTTC. The encoded protein is CASSLVIAGWETQYF. The rearranged segments are TRBV7-8 and TRBJ2-5, and TRBD2 aligns with 8 junction nucleotides. Sequences SGHVS (CDR1) and FQNEAQ (CDR2) are obtained from the germline V gene. V is pruned by 1 base and J by 5 bases, leaving 6 bases of the junction without a gene match. The CDR3 contains 15 residues, cysteine and phenylalanine counted. The kept DNA is CDR3 alone, 45 bases in frame from the first base.